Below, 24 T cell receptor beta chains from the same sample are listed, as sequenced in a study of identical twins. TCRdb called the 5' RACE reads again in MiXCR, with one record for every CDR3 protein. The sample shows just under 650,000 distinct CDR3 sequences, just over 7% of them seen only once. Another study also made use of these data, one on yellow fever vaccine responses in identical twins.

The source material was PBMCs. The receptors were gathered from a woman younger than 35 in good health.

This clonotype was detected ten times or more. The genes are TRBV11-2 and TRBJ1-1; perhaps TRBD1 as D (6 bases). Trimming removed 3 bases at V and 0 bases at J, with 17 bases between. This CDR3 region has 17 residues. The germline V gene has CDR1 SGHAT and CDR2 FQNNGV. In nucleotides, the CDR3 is TGTGCCAGCAGCTTTTATAGGGGAACAGGGCTGAACACTGAAGCTTTCTTT. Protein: CASSFYRGTGLNTEAFF.

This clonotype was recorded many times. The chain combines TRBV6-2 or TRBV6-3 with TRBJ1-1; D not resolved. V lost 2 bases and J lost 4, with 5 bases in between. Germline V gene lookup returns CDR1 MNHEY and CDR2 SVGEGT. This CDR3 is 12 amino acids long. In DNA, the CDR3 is TGTGCCAGCAGTTACGGTGTCACTGAAGCTTTCTTT. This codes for CASSYGVTEAFF.

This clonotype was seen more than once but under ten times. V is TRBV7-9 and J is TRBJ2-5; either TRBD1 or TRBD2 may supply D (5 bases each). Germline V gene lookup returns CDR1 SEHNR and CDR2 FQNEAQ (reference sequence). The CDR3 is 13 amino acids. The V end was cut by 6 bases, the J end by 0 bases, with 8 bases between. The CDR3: CASRWGNQETQYF. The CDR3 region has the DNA TGTGCCAGCAGGTGGGGGAACCAAGAGACCCAGTACTTC.

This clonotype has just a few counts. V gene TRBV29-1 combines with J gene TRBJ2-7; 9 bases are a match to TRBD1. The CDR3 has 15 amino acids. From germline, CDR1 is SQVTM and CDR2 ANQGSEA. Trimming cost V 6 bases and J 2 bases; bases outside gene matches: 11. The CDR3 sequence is CSVGTGTGCPYEQYV. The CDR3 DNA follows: TGCAGCGTCGGCACCGGGACAGGGTGTCCCTACGAGCAGTACGTC.

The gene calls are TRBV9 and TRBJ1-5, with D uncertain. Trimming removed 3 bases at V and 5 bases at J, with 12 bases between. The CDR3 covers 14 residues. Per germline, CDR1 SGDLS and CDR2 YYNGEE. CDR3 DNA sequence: TGTGCCAGCAGCGGAGGTCCGTCAGATCAGCCCCAGCATTTT. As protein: CASSGGPSDQPQHF.

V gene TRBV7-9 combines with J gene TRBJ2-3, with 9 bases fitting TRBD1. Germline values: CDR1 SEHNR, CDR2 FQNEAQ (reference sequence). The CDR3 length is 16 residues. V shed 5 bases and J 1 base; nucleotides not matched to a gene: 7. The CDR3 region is CASSTYRGPGTDTQYF. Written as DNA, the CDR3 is TGTGCCAGCAGCACTTACAGGGGGCCAGGCACAGATACGCAGTATTTT.

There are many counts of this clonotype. The chain's CDR3 is CASSLATDYTQYF. The CDR3 nucleotides read TGTGCCAGCAGCTTAGCCACGGACTATACGCAGTATTTT. This chain joins TRBV7-9 and TRBJ2-3; perhaps TRBD2 as D (5 bases). V was shortened by 0 bases and J by 7 bases, with 8 bases between the two germline ends. Germline lookup yields CDR1 SEHNR and CDR2 FQNEAQ (reference sequence). The CDR3 totals 13 residues.

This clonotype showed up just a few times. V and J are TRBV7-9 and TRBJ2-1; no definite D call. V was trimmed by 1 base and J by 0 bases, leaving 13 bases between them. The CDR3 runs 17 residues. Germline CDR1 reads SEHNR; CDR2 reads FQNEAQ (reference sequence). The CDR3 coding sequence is TGTGCCAGCAGCTTAGACCCGGCGGAGAGCTCCTACAATGAGCAGTTCTTC. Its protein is CASSLDPAESSYNEQFF.

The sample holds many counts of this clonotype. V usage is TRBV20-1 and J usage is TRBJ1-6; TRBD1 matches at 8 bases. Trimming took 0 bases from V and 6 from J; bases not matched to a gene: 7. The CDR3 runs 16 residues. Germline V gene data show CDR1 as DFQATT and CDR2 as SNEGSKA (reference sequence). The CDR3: CSARDRRTGLNSPLHF. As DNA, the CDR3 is TGCAGTGCTAGAGATCGCAGGACAGGGCTTAATTCACCCCTCCACTTT.

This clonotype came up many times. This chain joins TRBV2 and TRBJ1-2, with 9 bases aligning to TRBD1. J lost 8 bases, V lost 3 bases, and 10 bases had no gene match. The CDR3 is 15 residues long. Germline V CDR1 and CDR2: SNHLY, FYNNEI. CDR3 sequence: CASSDPGQGLLGYTF. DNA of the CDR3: TGTGCCAGCAGTGACCCGGGACAGGGCCTACTGGGCTACACCTTC.

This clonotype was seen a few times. The CDR3 is CASSLQPTQYNEQFF. Here the CDR3 DNA reads TGCGCCAGCAGCCTACAACCGACACAATACAATGAGCAGTTCTTC. This chain uses TRBV5-1 with TRBJ2-1, with no clear D. The CDR3 covers 15 residues. Germline CDR1 and CDR2: SGHRS and YFSETQ. The V and J ends lost 4 bases and 4 bases respectively, with 15 bases between them.

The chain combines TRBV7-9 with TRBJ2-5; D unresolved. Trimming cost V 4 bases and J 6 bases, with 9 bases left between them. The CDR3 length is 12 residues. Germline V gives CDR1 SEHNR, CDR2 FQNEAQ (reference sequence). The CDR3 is CASSYVLQTQYF. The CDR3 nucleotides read TGTGCCAGCAGCTACGTTCTACAGACCCAGTACTTC.

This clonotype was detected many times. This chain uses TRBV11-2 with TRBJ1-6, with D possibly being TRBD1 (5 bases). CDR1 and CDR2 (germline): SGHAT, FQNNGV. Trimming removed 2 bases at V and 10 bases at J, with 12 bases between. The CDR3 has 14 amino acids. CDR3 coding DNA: TGTGCCAGCAGCTTACAGGGCGCGGGGTCACCCCTCCACTTT. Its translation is CASSLQGAGSPLHF.

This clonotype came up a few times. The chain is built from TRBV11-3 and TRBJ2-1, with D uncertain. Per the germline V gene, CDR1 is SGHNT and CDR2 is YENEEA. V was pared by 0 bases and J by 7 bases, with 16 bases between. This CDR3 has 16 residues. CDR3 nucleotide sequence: TGTGCCAGCAGCTTAGAACGACTCGCAGTTGTGAATGAGCAGTTCTTC. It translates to CASSLERLAVVNEQFF.

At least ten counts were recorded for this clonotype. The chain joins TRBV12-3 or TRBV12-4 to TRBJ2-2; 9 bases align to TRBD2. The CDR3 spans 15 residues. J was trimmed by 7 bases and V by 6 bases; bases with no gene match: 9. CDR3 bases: TGTGCCAGCAGCCGGCGGACTAGCGTGAGCGGGGAGCTGTTTTTT. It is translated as CASSRRTSVSGELFF.

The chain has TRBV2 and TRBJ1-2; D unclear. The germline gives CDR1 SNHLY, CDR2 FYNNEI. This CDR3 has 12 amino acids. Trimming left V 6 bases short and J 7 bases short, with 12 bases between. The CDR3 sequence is CASSPDTTGYTF. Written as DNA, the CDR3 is TGTGCCAGCAGCCCAGATACAACTGGCTACACCTTC.

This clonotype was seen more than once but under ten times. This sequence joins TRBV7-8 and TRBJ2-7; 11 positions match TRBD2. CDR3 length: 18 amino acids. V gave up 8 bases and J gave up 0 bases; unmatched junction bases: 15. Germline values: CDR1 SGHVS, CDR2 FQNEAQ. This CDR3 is CASQNVGLAGGSSYEQYF. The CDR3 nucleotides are TGTGCCAGCCAAAACGTCGGGCTAGCGGGAGGAAGCTCCTACGAGCAGTACTTC.

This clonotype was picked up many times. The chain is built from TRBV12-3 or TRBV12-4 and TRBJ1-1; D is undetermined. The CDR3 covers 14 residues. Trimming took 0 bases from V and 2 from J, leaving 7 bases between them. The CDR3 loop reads CASSLAGSNTEAFF. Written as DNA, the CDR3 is TGTGCCAGCAGTTTAGCAGGGTCTAACACTGAAGCTTTCTTT.

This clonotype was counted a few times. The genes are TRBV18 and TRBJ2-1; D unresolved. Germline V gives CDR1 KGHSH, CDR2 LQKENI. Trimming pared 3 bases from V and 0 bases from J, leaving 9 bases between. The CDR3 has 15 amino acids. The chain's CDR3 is CASSPERGSYNEQFF. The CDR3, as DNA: TGTGCCAGCTCACCGGAGCGAGGCTCCTACAATGAGCAGTTCTTC. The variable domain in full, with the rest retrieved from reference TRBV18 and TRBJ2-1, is NAGVMQNPRHLVRRRGQEARLRCSPMKGHSHVYWYRQLPEEGLKFMVYLQKENIIDESGMPKERFSAEFPKEGPSILRIQQVVRGDSAAYFCASSPERGSYNEQFFGPGTRLTVL.

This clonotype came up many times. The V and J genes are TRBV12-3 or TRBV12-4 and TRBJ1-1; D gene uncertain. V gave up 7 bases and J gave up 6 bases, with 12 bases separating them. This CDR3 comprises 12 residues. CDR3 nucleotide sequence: TGTGCCAGCAACAAGATAGGTTCTGAAGCTTTCTTT. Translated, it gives CASNKIGSEAFF.

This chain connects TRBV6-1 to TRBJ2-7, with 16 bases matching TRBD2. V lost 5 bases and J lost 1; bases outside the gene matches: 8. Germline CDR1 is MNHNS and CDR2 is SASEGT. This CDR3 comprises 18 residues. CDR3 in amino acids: CASSLRGLAGGPSYEQYF. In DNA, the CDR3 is TGTGCCAGCAGTCTCCGGGGACTAGCGGGAGGGCCTTCCTACGAGCAGTACTTC.

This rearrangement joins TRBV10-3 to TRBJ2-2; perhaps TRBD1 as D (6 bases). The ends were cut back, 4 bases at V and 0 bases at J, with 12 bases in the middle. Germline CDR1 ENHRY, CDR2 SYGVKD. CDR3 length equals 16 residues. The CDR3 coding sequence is TGTGCCATCAGTGGAACAGGGAACTCGAACACCGGGGAGCTGTTTTTT. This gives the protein CAISGTGNSNTGELFF.

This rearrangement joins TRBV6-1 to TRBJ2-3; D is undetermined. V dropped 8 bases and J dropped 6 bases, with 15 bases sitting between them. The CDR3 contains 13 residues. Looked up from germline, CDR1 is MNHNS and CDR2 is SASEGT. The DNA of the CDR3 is TGTGCCAGCTCCGACGGCGTCTATGATACGCAGTATTTT. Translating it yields CASSDGVYDTQYF.

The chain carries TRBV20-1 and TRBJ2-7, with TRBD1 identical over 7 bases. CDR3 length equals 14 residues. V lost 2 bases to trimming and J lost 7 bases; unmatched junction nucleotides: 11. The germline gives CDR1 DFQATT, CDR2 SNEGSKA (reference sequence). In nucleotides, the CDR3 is TGCAGTGCTAGATCCGACAGGGCTCGGTGGGAGCAGTACGTC. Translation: CSARSDRARWEQYV.